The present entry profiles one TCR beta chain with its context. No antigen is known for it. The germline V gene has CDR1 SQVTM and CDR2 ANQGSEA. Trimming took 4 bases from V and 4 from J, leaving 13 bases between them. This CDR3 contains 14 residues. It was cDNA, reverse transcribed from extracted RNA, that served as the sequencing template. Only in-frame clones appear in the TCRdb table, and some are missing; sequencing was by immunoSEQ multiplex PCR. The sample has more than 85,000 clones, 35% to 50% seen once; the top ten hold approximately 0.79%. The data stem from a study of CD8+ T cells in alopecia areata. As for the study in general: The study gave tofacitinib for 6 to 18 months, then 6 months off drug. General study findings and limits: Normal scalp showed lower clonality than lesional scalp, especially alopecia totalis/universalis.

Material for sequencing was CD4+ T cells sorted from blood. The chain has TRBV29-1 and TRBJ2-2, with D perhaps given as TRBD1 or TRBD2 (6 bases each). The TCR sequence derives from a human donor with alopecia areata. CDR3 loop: CSVAGGTPTGELFF. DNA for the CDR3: TGCAGCGTTGCTGGCGGGACACCCACCGGGGAGCTGTTTTTT.